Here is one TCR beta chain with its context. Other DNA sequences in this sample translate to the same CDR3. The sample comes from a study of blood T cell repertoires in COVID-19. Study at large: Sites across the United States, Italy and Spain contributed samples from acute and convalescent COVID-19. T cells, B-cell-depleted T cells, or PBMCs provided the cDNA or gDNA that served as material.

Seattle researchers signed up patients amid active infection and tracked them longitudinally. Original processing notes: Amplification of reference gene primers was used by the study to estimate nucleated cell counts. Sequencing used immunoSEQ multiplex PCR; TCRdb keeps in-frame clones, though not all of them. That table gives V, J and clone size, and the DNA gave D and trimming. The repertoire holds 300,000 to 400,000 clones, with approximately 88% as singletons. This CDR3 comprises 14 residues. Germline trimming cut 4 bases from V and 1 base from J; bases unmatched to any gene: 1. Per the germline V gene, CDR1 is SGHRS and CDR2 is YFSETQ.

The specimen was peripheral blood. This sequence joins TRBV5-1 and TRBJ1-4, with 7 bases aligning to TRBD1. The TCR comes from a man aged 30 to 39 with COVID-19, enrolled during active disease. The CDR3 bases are TGCGCCAGCAGCAACAGGGGAACTAATGAAAAACTGTTTTTT. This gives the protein CASSNRGTNEKLFF.